One sample yielded the 25 T cell receptor beta chains listed below, sequenced in a study of blood T cell repertoires in COVID-19. Assay used: immunoSEQ multiplex PCR; TCRdb lists only in-frame clones, some missing. The sample consists of a few hundred thousand clones, 80% to 90% of them appearing once. Sequenced material: PBMCs or T cells enriched from blood (not recorded which). The receptors stem from a middle-aged woman who had been exposed to COVID-19.

The chain is built from TRBV2 and TRBJ1-4; 9 bases match TRBD1. V gave up 6 bases and J gave up 5 bases; unmatched junction bases: 7. Looked up from germline, CDR1 is SNHLY and CDR2 is FYNNEI. The CDR3 runs 15 residues. Here the CDR3 DNA reads TGTGCCAGCAGGATCCAGGGACAGGGAAATGAAAAACTGTTTTTT. Translation gives CASRIQGQGNEKLFF.

The chain recombines TRBV25-1 with TRBJ2-1, with TRBD2 matching 9 bases. Germline V gene lookup returns CDR1 MGHDK and CDR2 SYGVNS. The CDR3 runs to 15 residues. V was clipped by 6 bases and J by 8 bases; unmatched bases: 11. CDR3 protein: CASSRGLASSYEQFF. DNA for the CDR3: TGTGCCAGCAGCCGGGGACTAGCTTCAAGCTATGAGCAGTTCTTC.

This chain joins TRBV12-3 or TRBV12-4 and TRBJ1-1; D gene uncertain. The CDR3 loop spans 13 amino acids. V shed 3 bases and J shed 5 bases, with 10 bases lying between them. The CDR3, as DNA: TGTGCCAGCAGTTTGAGGGAAGTGACTGAAGCTTTCTTT. Translation: CASSLREVTEAFF.

V usage is TRBV6-5 and J usage is TRBJ2-2; 8 bases align to TRBD1. V shed 4 bases and J 4 bases; nucleotides not matched to a gene: 2. CDR1 and CDR2 (germline): MNHEY, SVGAGI. The CDR3 totals 14 residues. This CDR3 reads CASSWTGSTGELFF. Written as DNA, the CDR3 is TGTGCCAGCAGTTGGACAGGGAGCACCGGGGAGCTGTTTTTT.

The chain combines TRBV28 with TRBJ1-5; tentative D call: TRBD1 (5 bases). CDR3 length equals 16 residues. CDR1 is MDHEN, CDR2 SYDVKM, per germline. Trimming left V 3 bases short and J 7 bases short, with 19 bases between. The CDR3 protein is CASSLQGQLARQPQHF. CDR3 sequence (DNA): TGTGCCAGCAGTTTGCAGGGCCAATTGGCGAGGCAGCCCCAGCATTTT.

The chain combines TRBV10-3 with TRBJ2-2, with 9 bases identical to TRBD2. After removal of 10 bases from V and 7 bases from J, the junction contained 10 bases not matched to a gene. This CDR3 comprises 14 residues. Germline lookup yields CDR1 ENHRY and CDR2 SYGVKD. CDR3 coding DNA: TGTGCCACATCCGGGACTAGCAGATTCGGGGAGCTGTTTTTT. Translation: CATSGTSRFGELFF.

The chain employs TRBV5-1 and TRBJ1-1; perhaps TRBD1 as D (5 bases). V dropped 1 base and J dropped 7 bases, with 17 bases sitting between them. The CDR3 contains 15 residues. The germline V gene encodes CDR1 SGHRS and CDR2 YFSETQ. The CDR3 sequence: CASSLWGSGGNEAFF. The CDR3 coding sequence is TGCGCCAGCAGCTTGTGGGGCTCTGGAGGGAATGAAGCTTTCTTT.

The chain has TRBV30 and TRBJ1-4; D uncertain. This CDR3 is built from 17 residues. Looked up from germline, CDR1 is GTSNPN and CDR2 is SVGIG (reference sequence). The V gene lost 0 bases and the J gene lost 0 bases, with 14 bases spanning the gap. CDR3 in DNA: TGTGCCTGGAGTGTCTCTTCTTTTCCCGCAACTAATGAAAAACTGTTTTTT. Its translation is CAWSVSSFPATNEKLFF. Full variable domain (missing parts from reference TRBV30 and TRBJ1-4): SQTIHQWPATLVQPVGSPLSLECTVEGTSNPNLYWYRQAAGRGLQLLFYSVGIGQISSEVPQNLSASRPQDRQFILSSKKLLLSDSGFYLCAWSVSSFPATNEKLFFGSGTQLSVL.

This clone came up once. This chain uses TRBV28 with TRBJ2-7, with 8 bases identical to TRBD2. The germline V gene has CDR1 MDHEN and CDR2 SYDVKM. Unmatched junction bases numbered 11, after V lost 1 base and J lost 3 bases. CDR3 size: 17 residues. For the CDR3, the DNA is TGTGCCAGCAGTTTATCGGGAGGGGGATGGAGGCTCTACGAGCAGTACTTC. As protein: CASSLSGGGWRLYEQYF.

This chain joins TRBV18 and TRBJ2-7, with D possibly being TRBD2 (6 bases). The V end was cut by 3 bases, the J end by 6 bases, with 6 bases between. Looked up from germline, CDR1 is KGHSH and CDR2 is LQKENI. The CDR3 is 11 amino acids. Here the CDR3 DNA reads TGTGCCAGCTCACCGGGGGGCGAGCAGTACGTC. This gives the protein CASSPGGEQYV.

This chain joins TRBV12-3 or TRBV12-4 and TRBJ1-2, with 8 bases aligning to TRBD1. With V trimmed by 5 bases and J by 6 bases, 5 bases remained unmatched. The CDR3 sequence is 13 residues long. In nucleotides, the CDR3 is TGTGCCAGCAGTCCCGACAGGGGAGATGGCTACACCTTC. Translation gives CASSPDRGDGYTF.

The chain couples TRBV27 to TRBJ2-7; D is perhaps TRBD1 (5 bases). The V and J ends lost 3 bases and 3 bases respectively, with 12 bases between them. The CDR3 is 14 amino acids. Germline loops: CDR1 MNHEY, CDR2 SMNVEV (reference sequence). The CDR3 DNA follows: TGTGCCAGCAGTTTGGTCCAGGGAAGCTACGAGCAGTACTTC. As protein: CASSLVQGSYEQYF.

The genes are TRBV18 and TRBJ2-3; D is ambiguous. CDR1 KGHSH and CDR2 LQKENI come from the germline V gene. This CDR3 has 14 residues. V was cut by 2 bases and J by 5 bases, with 11 bases left in between. CDR3 in DNA: TGTGCCAGCTCACCAGGTTCCAACAGAGATACGCAGTATTTT. Translation gives CASSPGSNRDTQYF.

V is TRBV28 and J is TRBJ2-1, with a tentative D call TRBD2 (5 bases). This CDR3 region has 14 residues. V was shortened by 7 bases and J by 12 bases, with 22 bases between the two germline ends. The germline gives CDR1 MDHEN, CDR2 SYDVKM. CDR3 protein: CASNRGYESRGQFF. The DNA for the CDR3 is TGTGCCAGCAATCGAGGGTACGAGAGTAGAGGGCAGTTCTTC.

The rearrangement links TRBV7-9 to TRBJ2-5; D not certain. This CDR3 contains 13 residues. Trimming stripped 3 bases from V and 1 base from J, with 6 bases between. Per germline, CDR1 SEHNR and CDR2 FQNEAQ (reference sequence). The CDR3 DNA reads as TGTGCCAGCAGCTTCGAAGCCCAAGAGACCCAGTACTTC. This codes for CASSFEAQETQYF.

This chain connects TRBV3-1 (or the pseudogene TRBV3-2) to TRBJ2-3; TRBD2 matches 8 bases. Germline trimming cut 1 base from V and 1 base from J; bases unmatched to any gene: 4. Per the germline V gene, CDR1 is LGHDT and CDR2 is YNNKEL (reference sequence). This CDR3 is built from 16 residues. CDR3 in DNA: TGTGCCAGCAGCCAAGTAAGCGGGGGCCGCACAGATACGCAGTATTTT. Encoded protein: CASSQVSGGRTDTQYF.

The rearrangement uses TRBV5-6 and TRBJ1-4, with 8 positions matching TRBD1. CDR3 length: 15 residues. Looked up from germline, CDR1 is SGHDT and CDR2 is YYEEEE. Trimming took 2 bases from V and 2 from J; bases not matched to a gene: 2. This chain's CDR3 is CASSFRTGTNEKLFF. The CDR3 bases are TGTGCCAGCAGCTTCCGGACAGGGACTAATGAAAAACTGTTTTTT.

This clone was observed once. The V and J genes are TRBV28 and TRBJ2-7; maybe TRBD2 (6 bases). Between the trimmed V and J ends, which lost 1 base and 6 bases, there was a span of 7 bases. Germline V gene data show CDR1 as MDHEN and CDR2 as SYDVKM. The length of the CDR3 is 12 residues. This chain's CDR3 is CASSLLGGEQYV. CDR3 sequence (DNA): TGTGCCAGCAGTTTATTGGGGGGCGAGCAGTACGTC.

The chain couples TRBV7-9 to TRBJ1-5; no clear D gene. Trimming shortened V by 0 bases and J by 4 bases, and 10 bases separated the two germline ends. Germline V lookup: CDR1 SEHNR, CDR2 FQNEAQ (reference sequence). CDR3 length: 15 amino acids. The CDR3 coding sequence is TGTGCCAGCAGCTTAGCGGGCCCCTATAATCAGCCCCAGCATTTT. Translation: CASSLAGPYNQPQHF.

The V call is TRBV9, the J call TRBJ1-2, with D perhaps matching TRBD1 (5 bases). Germline CDR1 and CDR2: SGDLS and YYNGEE. The CDR3 consists of 14 residues. V lost 4 bases to trimming and J lost 8 bases, with 18 bases between them. The CDR3 sequence: CASSSPSRRGGYTF. The CDR3, as DNA: TGTGCCAGCAGCTCCCCCTCGAGGAGGGGCGGCTACACCTTC.

The J gene is TRBJ1-2, the V gene TRBV7-9; 7 bases map to TRBD1. The CDR3 consists of 14 residues. With V trimmed by 5 bases and J by 7 bases, 10 bases remained unmatched. Looked up from germline, CDR1 is SEHNR and CDR2 is FQNEAQ (reference sequence). This CDR3 is CASSLHTGASGYTF. The CDR3 DNA follows: TGTGCCAGCAGCCTCCACACAGGGGCTAGTGGCTACACCTTC.

This rearrangement joins TRBV7-9 to TRBJ1-4; the match to TRBD1 covers 7 bases. Unmatched junction bases numbered 1, after V lost 0 bases and J lost 3 bases. The CDR3 has 15 amino acids. Looked up from germline, CDR1 is SEHNR and CDR2 is FQNEAQ (reference sequence). The CDR3 region has the DNA TGTGCCAGCAGCTTAGCGCAGGGGGCTAATGAAAAACTGTTTTTT. It translates to CASSLAQGANEKLFF.

The chain joins TRBV25-1 to TRBJ2-2; TRBD1 aligns across 7 bases. This CDR3 has 15 residues. V lost 6 bases, J lost 0 bases, and 4 bases stayed unmatched. The germline gives CDR1 MGHDK, CDR2 SYGVNS. The CDR3 bases are TGTGCCAGCAGCGTTGGACAGGCGAACACCGGGGAGCTGTTTTTT. Translation gives CASSVGQANTGELFF. Full variable domain (rest looked up from reference TRBV25-1 and TRBJ2-2): EADIYQTPRYLVIGTGKKITLECSQTMGHDKMYWYQQDPGMELHLIHYSYGVNSTEKGDLSSESTVSRIRTEHFPLTLESARPSHTSQYLCASSVGQANTGELFFGEGSRLTVL.

J is TRBJ1-3 and V is TRBV6-5; 8 nucleotides line up with TRBD1. The ends lost 3 bases at V and 4 bases at J; junction bases unmatched: 2. Germline CDR1 and CDR2: MNHEY and SVGAGI. The CDR3 has 14 amino acids. The CDR3 DNA is TGTGCCAGCAGTTATCGGGACAGGGGAAACACCATATATTTT. Translating it yields CASSYRDRGNTIYF.

This chain joins TRBV6-6 and TRBJ1-5; no clear D. Germline CDR1 MNHNY, CDR2 SVGAGI (reference sequence). V lost 5 bases to trimming and J lost 7 bases, with 15 bases between them. The CDR3 extends over 14 amino acids. For the CDR3, the DNA is TGTGCCAGCAGTCTACCTTTGGGCGGGCAGCCCCAGCATTTT. Protein: CASSLPLGGQPQHF.